A single sample is the source of the 2 T cell receptor beta chains below, sequenced in a study of shared clonotypes between healthy human individuals. Clones were sequenced by immunoSEQ multiplex PCR, and TCRdb holds only the in-frame ones, with some missing. The sample has almost 750,000 clones; roughly 72% are singletons. Sequencing was carried out using memory CD4+ T cells sorted from blood. Subset meaning: CD45RA-negative fraction. All receptors come from a woman aged 25 to 45 in good health.

The rearrangement joins TRBV27 to TRBJ2-3; tentative D call: TRBD1 (6 bases). CDR1 and CDR2 from the germline V gene are MNHEY and SMNVEV (reference sequence). The CDR3 is 15 residues long. Trimming pared 5 bases from V and 4 bases from J, leaving 16 bases between. CDR3 nucleotides: TGTGCCAGCAGTAATACAGGGTCCCCGGCAGATACGCAGTATTTT. It codes for CASSNTGSPADTQYF.

The chain uses TRBV7-3 and TRBJ2-2; 7 nucleotides agree with TRBD1. Germline lookup yields CDR1 SGHTA and CDR2 FQGTGA. The CDR3 extends over 17 amino acids. The V segment lost 5 bases and the J segment 7 bases; nucleotides outside the gene matches: 16. The CDR3 spells CASSPTENRGRHGELFF. The CDR3 coding sequence is TGTGCCAGCAGCCCTACCGAGAACAGGGGACGCCACGGGGAGCTGTTTTTT.